The present TCR delta chain was sequenced within a study of Vδ1+ human thymocytes. Points from the study as a whole: Highly polyclonal TRG and TRD repertoires with Gaussian CDR3 length distributions appeared in thymus. Around 18% of thymic delta-chain sequences were Vdelta2, with few Vdelta3, unlike blood Vdelta1+ controls.

Concerning this clone itself: Antigen specificity is unknown. Relative to the germline gene, one junction end is altered; a read error may explain this.

The CDR3 totals 16 residues. Germline CDR1 and CDR2: GEAIGNYY and EKD. The template was reverse-transcribed extracted RNA. The CDR3 regions were amplified by multiplex PCR from V-gene primers to a constant-region primer. TCRdb re-identified clones in the multiplex PCR reads via CATT. The sample includes 20,000 to 25,000 delta-chain clones, around 7.4% of them seen just once. V is TRDV2 and J is TRDJ1, with TRDD3 matching over 8 bases. The source material was Vdelta1+ gamma-delta thymocytes from the thymus. Subset reported: FACS-sorted CD3+ TCRalphabeta- TCRVdelta1+ TCRVdelta2- thymocytes. The clonotype originates from a child less than two years old who had congenital heart surgery. CDR3 in amino acids: CACDTTGGPYTDELIF. CDR3 in DNA: TGTGCCTGTGACACGACTGGGGGCCCCTACACCGATGAACTCATCTTT.